The 21 T cell receptor beta chains below come from one sample, sequenced in a study of blood T cell repertoires in COVID-19. This table comes from immunoSEQ multiplex PCR, and its TCRdb copy is limited to in-frame clones, with some not included. This table holds some 58,000 clones, 80% to 90% found once. Sequencing was done on a sample of peripheral blood. All receptors come from a man aged 35 to 55 with acute or convalescent COVID-19.

The V and J genes are TRBV4-1 and TRBJ1-2, with D tentatively TRBD1 (5 bases). In germline, CDR1 is MGHRA, CDR2 YSYEKL. The V end lost 1 base, the J end lost 0 bases, and 9 bases lay between the germline ends. The CDR3 contains 15 residues. The CDR3 reads CASSQADTPNYGYTF. The DNA of the CDR3 is TGCGCCAGCAGCCAAGCGGACACTCCTAACTATGGCTACACCTTC.

The J gene is TRBJ2-2, the V gene TRBV6-5; tentative D call: TRBD2 (5 bases). This CDR3 is built from 14 residues. V shed 6 bases and J shed 6 bases, with 14 bases lying between them. CDR1 and CDR2 (germline): MNHEY, SVGAGI. CDR3 residues: CASSHPQRAGELFF. Written as DNA, the CDR3 is TGTGCCAGCAGCCACCCCCAGAGGGCCGGGGAGCTGTTTTTT.

This chain connects TRBV3-1 (or the pseudogene TRBV3-2) to TRBJ1-2; 7 bases match TRBD1. Looked up from germline, CDR1 is LGHDT and CDR2 is YNNKEL (reference sequence). Trimming removed 1 base from V and 4 bases from J; junction bases left unmatched: 9. This CDR3 region has 16 residues. In DNA form, the CDR3 reads TGTGCCAGCAGCCAAGTCCCGGGACAGAAGTTCTATGGCTACACCTTC. It encodes CASSQVPGQKFYGYTF.

The V gene is TRBV24-1, the J gene TRBJ1-2, with D unclear. Trimming took 4 bases from V and 2 from J, leaving 10 bases between them. Looked up from germline, CDR1 is KGHDR and CDR2 is SFDVKD. This CDR3 contains 14 residues. The CDR3 region has the DNA TGTGCCACCAGTGACCCCCAGCGGAACTATGGCTACACCTTC. Protein sequence: CATSDPQRNYGYTF.

The CDR3 region has the DNA TGTGCCAGCAGTTACGGCGGGGCGGTTCAGCCCCAGCATTTT. This codes for CASSYGGAVQPQHF. The chain couples TRBV6-6 to TRBJ1-5; tentatively, D is TRBD1 (5 bases). This CDR3 contains 14 residues. Germline lookup yields CDR1 MNHNY and CDR2 SVGAGI (reference sequence). V was trimmed by 2 bases and J by 6 bases, leaving 11 bases between them.

The chain carries TRBV19 and TRBJ2-7; 8 bases match TRBD1. Germline V gene sequence: CDR1 LNHDA, CDR2 SQIVND (reference sequence). This CDR3 is 16 amino acids long. The J segment lost 0 bases and the V segment lost 1 base, leaving 5 bases of the junction unmatched. The DNA for the CDR3 is TGTGCCAGTAGTATAGGACAGGGGATCGGCTCCTACGAGCAGTACTTC. Amino acid sequence: CASSIGQGIGSYEQYF. Based on the CDR3 plus reference TRBV19 and TRBJ2-7, the full variable domain is DGGITQSPKYLFRKEGQNVTLSCEQNLNHDAMYWYRQDPGQGLRLIYYSQIVNDFQKGDIAEGYSVSREKKESFPLTVTSAQKNPTAFYLCASSIGQGIGSYEQYFGPGTRLTVT.

This chain's CDR3 is CASSSQGQRAGELFF. In DNA, the CDR3 is TGCGCCAGCAGCTCCCAGGGGCAACGGGCCGGGGAGCTGTTTTTT. The J gene is TRBJ2-2, the V gene TRBV4-1, with D tentatively TRBD1 (6 bases). The ends were cut back, 5 bases at V and 6 bases at J, with 16 bases in the middle. Germline V lookup: CDR1 MGHRA, CDR2 YSYEKL. The CDR3 spans 15 residues.

The rearrangement uses TRBV18 and TRBJ1-6, with D perhaps matching TRBD1 (5 bases). This CDR3 region has 14 residues. V gave up 3 bases and J gave up 9 bases, with 12 bases separating them. Germline CDR1 is KGHSH and CDR2 is LQKENI. CDR3 amino acids: CASSPGGEGSPLHF. The CDR3 DNA is TGTGCCAGCTCACCGGGGGGTGAGGGTTCACCCCTCCACTTT.

The chain couples TRBV5-1 to TRBJ2-5; 10 bases align to TRBD1. V lost 5 bases to trimming and J lost 2 bases; unmatched junction nucleotides: 9. Germline-derived CDR1 and CDR2 are SGHRS and YFSETQ. The CDR3 is made up of 16 amino acids. The CDR3, as DNA: TGCGCCAGCAGTTCGGGACAGGGGACAACACAAGAGACCCAGTACTTC. Translating it yields CASSSGQGTTQETQYF.

This clone has just a few counts. The chain has TRBV20-1 and TRBJ1-1; D remains ambiguous. The CDR3 has 11 amino acids. Germline loops: CDR1 DFQATT, CDR2 SNEGSKA (reference sequence). Trimming removed 3 bases from V and 7 bases from J, with 9 bases in between. The CDR3 loop reads CSASGGFEAFF. As DNA, the CDR3 is TGCAGTGCTAGTGGAGGGTTTGAAGCTTTCTTT.

The rearrangement joins TRBV4-2 to TRBJ2-7, with 7 bases matching TRBD1. The CDR3 runs 14 residues. The germline V gene encodes CDR1 LGHNA and CDR2 YNFKEQ. V lost 4 bases to trimming and J lost 4 bases; unmatched junction nucleotides: 7. CDR3 sequence: CASSPGTALYEQYF. The CDR3 nucleotides read TGTGCCAGCAGCCCTGGGACAGCCCTATACGAGCAGTACTTC.

The chain is built from TRBV7-6 and TRBJ2-6; TRBD1 is a possible D gene (5 bases). Germline V gene sequence: CDR1 SGHVS, CDR2 FNYEAQ. Trimming left V 2 bases short and J 0 bases short, with 11 bases between. The CDR3 sequence is 17 residues long. This CDR3 is CASSLSADSSGANVLTF. As DNA, the CDR3 is TGTGCCAGCAGCTTATCCGCAGACAGCTCTGGGGCCAACGTCCTGACTTTC.

This clone was observed a single time. This chain uses TRBV14 with TRBJ1-1, with D perhaps TRBD1 (6 bases). The CDR3 is made up of 13 amino acids. Germline assignment: CDR1 SGHDN and CDR2 FVKESK. Trimming pared 1 base from V and 8 bases from J, leaving 11 bases between. The CDR3 is CASSQVRGAEAFF. CDR3 coding DNA: TGTGCCAGCAGCCAAGTGCGGGGGGCAGAAGCTTTCTTT.

This chain connects TRBV4-1 to TRBJ1-2, with D possibly TRBD1 on 5 matching bases. CDR3 length: 14 amino acids. The V gene lost 4 bases and the J gene lost 8 bases, with 17 bases spanning the gap. CDR1 MGHRA and CDR2 YSYEKL come from the germline V gene. CDR3 sequence reads: CASSPSQGVRGYTF. The CDR3 coding sequence is TGCGCCAGCAGCCCCTCCCAGGGCGTGAGGGGCTACACCTTC.

The chain carries TRBV10-2 and TRBJ2-5; TRBD2 agrees at 12 bases. Germline values: CDR1 WSHSY, CDR2 SAAADI. The CDR3 runs 19 residues. V was clipped by 0 bases and J by 0 bases; unmatched bases: 8. CDR3 protein: CASSESPQRLAGDQETQYF. As DNA, the CDR3 is TGCGCCAGCAGTGAGTCCCCGCAGAGACTAGCGGGGGACCAAGAGACCCAGTACTTC.

The chain employs TRBV5-4 and TRBJ1-1; tentatively, D is TRBD1 (5 bases). Trimming cost V 1 base and J 5 bases, with 18 bases left between them. Germline loops: CDR1 SGHNT, CDR2 YYREEE (reference sequence). This CDR3 comprises 16 residues. CDR3 nucleotides: TGTGCCAGCAGCTTGAACCCGGAACGGCAGGGAACTGAAGCTTTCTTT. Encoded protein: CASSLNPERQGTEAFF.

The chain employs TRBV6-2 or TRBV6-3 and TRBJ2-5; 15 nucleotides agree with TRBD2. Germline lookup yields CDR1 MNHEY and CDR2 SVGEGT. The CDR3 has 19 residues. V dropped 0 bases and J dropped 3; count of bases not matched to a gene: 8. The CDR3 is CASSYSPPGLAGGKETQYF. In nucleotides, the CDR3 is TGTGCCAGCAGTTACTCCCCCCCGGGACTAGCGGGGGGAAAAGAGACCCAGTACTTC.

This chain joins TRBV12-5 and TRBJ2-1, with 7 bases aligning to TRBD1. The CDR3 sequence is 15 residues long. Germline V gene sequence: CDR1 LGHNT, CDR2 FRNRAP. With V trimmed by 3 bases and J by 6 bases, 8 bases remained unmatched. Here the CDR3 DNA reads TGTGCTAGTGGTTTTAGACAGGGCTTTGGCAATGAGCAGTTCTTC. Translated: CASGFRQGFGNEQFF.

V is TRBV5-1 and J is TRBJ1-3; no firm D call. V lost 3 bases, J lost 1 base, and 14 bases lay in between. The germline CDR1 and CDR2 sequences are SGHRS and YFSETQ. The CDR3 is made up of 16 amino acids. The CDR3 DNA is TGCGCCAGCAGCTCGTCCCCCCGGGGTTCTGGAAACACCATATATTTT. Its protein product is CASSSSPRGSGNTIYF.

This clone was seen only a few times. The chain joins TRBV5-1 to TRBJ1-1; 7 bases map to TRBD1. This CDR3 region has 16 residues. The V and J ends lost 4 bases and 0 bases, in that order; junction bases with no gene match: 9. Germline CDR1 reads SGHRS; CDR2 reads YFSETQ. The CDR3 DNA reads TGCGCCAGCAGCCTCCAGGGGGGAGTCATGAACACTGAAGCTTTCTTT. It codes for CASSLQGGVMNTEAFF.

This chain connects TRBV7-5 to TRBJ1-4. TRBV7-5 is reported as a pseudogene. The CDR3 is 20 amino acids. CDR3 in amino acids: CARSLTQVPGEGATNEKLFF. The CDR3 nucleotides read TGTGCCAGAAGCTTGACCCAGGTGCCTGGAGAGGGTGCAACTAATGAAAAACTGTTTTTT.